Below, one TCR beta chain is given with its context. Original processing notes: Cell counts per sample came from amplifying reference gene primers. The assay was immunoSEQ multiplex PCR, and TCRdb's table has in-frame clones only and misses some. The V and J calls and clone size are taken from that table; D and trimming were inferred from the DNA. Of tens of thousands of clones in the sample, roughly nine tenths were seen once. Germline CDR1 and CDR2: KGHSH and LQKENI. The CDR3 loop spans 14 amino acids. Germline trimming cut 6 bases from V and 6 bases from J; bases unmatched to any gene: 4. This entry comes from a study of blood T cell repertoires in COVID-19. The overall study: The study drew acute and convalescent COVID-19 samples from the United States, Italy and Spain. Sources were T cells, B-cell-depleted T cells, or PBMCs; the material itself was cDNA or gDNA.

The origin of this receptor is a woman between 50 and 59 years old with active COVID-19. The chain couples TRBV18 to TRBJ1-4; 10 bases match TRBD1. The sequenced material came from peripheral blood. This CDR3 reads CASSTTGGHEKLFF. Written as DNA, the CDR3 is TGTGCCAGCTCTACGACAGGGGGCCATGAAAAACTGTTTTTT.